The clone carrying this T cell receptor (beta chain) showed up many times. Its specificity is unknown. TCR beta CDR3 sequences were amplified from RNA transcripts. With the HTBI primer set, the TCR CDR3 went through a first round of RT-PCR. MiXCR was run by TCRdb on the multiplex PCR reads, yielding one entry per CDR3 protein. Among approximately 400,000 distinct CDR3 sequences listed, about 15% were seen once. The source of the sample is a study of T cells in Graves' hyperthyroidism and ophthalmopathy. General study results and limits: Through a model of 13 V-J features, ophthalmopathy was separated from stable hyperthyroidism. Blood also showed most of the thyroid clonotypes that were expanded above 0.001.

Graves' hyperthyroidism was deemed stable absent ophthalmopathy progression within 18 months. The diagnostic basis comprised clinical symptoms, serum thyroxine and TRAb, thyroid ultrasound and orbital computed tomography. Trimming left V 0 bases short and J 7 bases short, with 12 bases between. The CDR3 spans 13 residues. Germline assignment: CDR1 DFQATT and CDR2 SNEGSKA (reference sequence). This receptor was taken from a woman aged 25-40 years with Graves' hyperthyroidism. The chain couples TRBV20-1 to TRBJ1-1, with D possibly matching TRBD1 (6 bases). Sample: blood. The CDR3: CSARDRGEVEAFF. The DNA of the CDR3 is TGCAGTGCTAGAGACAGGGGCGAGGTTGAAGCTTTCTTT.